This T cell receptor (beta chain) was documented in a study of CD8 T cells in ankylosing spondylitis. The study's findings and limits: Ankylosing spondylitis blood appeared to carry a characteristic TCR beta motif of roughly eight highly homologous variants.

To note about this clonotype: As yet, its antigen is unknown.

Germline CDR1 and CDR2: SSHAT and FNYEAQ (reference sequence). This CDR3 region has 19 residues. The ends were cut back, 5 bases at V and 0 bases at J, with 23 bases in the middle. Library preparation for TCR beta used quantitative 5'-RACE with molecular barcodes. From the 5' RACE reads, TCRdb called clonotypes with MiXCR, one entry per CDR3 protein. The sample includes some 290,000 distinct CDR3 sequences, 20% of them seen just once. This TCR came from a male donor with ankylosing spondylitis or in good health (not recorded which). J is TRBJ2-1 and V is TRBV7-7; D gene uncertain. The source material was blood, either unsorted or a sorted T cell fraction (not recorded which). CDR3: CASSLLSGPAASSYNEQFF. The CDR3 bases are TGTGCCAGCAGCCTACTCTCTGGGCCCGCGGCAAGCTCCTACAATGAGCAGTTCTTC.